Listed here are 22 T cell receptor beta chains from one sample, sequenced in a study of early T cells in non-severe SARS-CoV-2 infection. TCRdb re-called the 5' RACE reads through MiXCR, storing one row per CDR3 protein. Of tens of thousands of distinct CDR3 sequences detected, roughly 8% appear once; the ten largest clones hold 4% to 5%. The sample comprised whole blood. Source of these receptors: an adult who was a healthcare worker with PCR-confirmed SARS-CoV-2 infection or an uninfected control (not recorded which).

This clonotype was counted between two and nine times. V and J are TRBV6-9 and TRBJ2-7, with D hard to call. The germline V gene has CDR1 MNHGY and CDR2 SVAAGI. The germline V and J ends were trimmed by 0 bases and 2 bases, with 5 bases remaining between them. This CDR3 is 13 amino acids long. The CDR3 region is CASSYSAPYEQYF. DNA for the CDR3: TGTGCCAGCAGTTATTCGGCACCCTACGAGCAGTACTTC.

CDR3 sequence reads: CASSGGPTDTQYF. CDR3 coding DNA: TGCGCCAGCAGCGGGGGCCCCACAGATACGCAGTATTTT. This chain connects TRBV10-2 to TRBJ2-3; either TRBD1 or TRBD2 may supply D (6 bases each). The CDR3 length is 13 residues. In germline, CDR1 is WSHSY, CDR2 SAAADI. V was trimmed by 6 bases and J by 2 bases, leaving 9 bases between them.

By sample fraction, this clonotype is medium-sized (0.01 to 0.1%). V gene TRBV18 combines with J gene TRBJ1-6; no definite D call. Germline V lookup: CDR1 KGHSH, CDR2 LQKENI. This CDR3 comprises 14 residues. V was shortened by 4 bases and J by 9 bases, with 13 bases between the two germline ends. CDR3 protein: CASSLGPQISPLHF. The CDR3 nucleotides read TGTGCCAGCTCACTCGGTCCACAGATTTCACCCCTCCACTTT.

This clonotype has just a few counts. The chain joins TRBV20-1 to TRBJ2-1; no definite D call. The CDR3 extends over 12 amino acids. Per germline, CDR1 DFQATT and CDR2 SNEGSKA (reference sequence). Trimming removed 5 bases from V and 5 bases from J, with 10 bases in between. CDR3 nucleotide sequence: TGCAGTGCTCCCACTTCGAACAATGAGCAGTTCTTC. Translating gives CSAPTSNNEQFF.

The chain links TRBV4-2 to TRBJ2-3, with D perhaps matching TRBD1 (5 bases). From germline, CDR1 is LGHNA and CDR2 YNFKEQ. The CDR3 has 16 residues. The V end was cut by 0 bases, the J end by 3 bases, with 13 bases between. CDR3 coding DNA: TGTGCCAGCAGCCAAGATCCCGCAGGGAAGACAGATACGCAGTATTTT. This gives the protein CASSQDPAGKTDTQYF.

This clonotype was seen a few times. This sequence joins TRBV10-2 and TRBJ2-7; 8 bases fit TRBD2. This CDR3 region has 15 residues. Germline CDR1 reads WSHSY; CDR2 reads SAAADI. The ends lost 7 bases at V and 6 bases at J; junction bases unmatched: 14. The CDR3 region is CASTPTAGDRSEQYF. In nucleotides, the CDR3 is TGCGCCAGCACACCGACAGCGGGAGATAGGAGCGAGCAGTACTTC.

The sample holds many counts of this clonotype. The chain uses TRBV28 and TRBJ1-5; 12 nucleotides agree with TRBD1. CDR3 length: 16 amino acids. Germline V gene sequence: CDR1 MDHEN, CDR2 SYDVKM. Trimming cost V 5 bases and J 7 bases; bases outside gene matches: 9. The CDR3 loop reads CASSQGGTGGVQPQHF. In nucleotides, the CDR3 is TGTGCCAGCAGTCAGGGGGGGACAGGGGGCGTGCAGCCCCAGCATTTT.

This clonotype was observed a handful of times. The chain has TRBV3-1 and TRBJ1-1; TRBD1 matches 7 bases. With 4 bases clipped from V and 4 bases from J, the junction kept 3 bases outside the gene matches. The germline gives CDR1 LGHDT, CDR2 YNNKEL (reference sequence). The CDR3 totals 13 residues. This CDR3 is CASSPRGGTEAFF. In nucleotides, the CDR3 is TGTGCCAGCAGCCCCAGGGGGGGCACTGAAGCTTTCTTT.

The J gene is TRBJ1-5, the V gene TRBV20-1, with D maybe TRBD1 (5 bases). Per the germline V gene, CDR1 is DFQATT and CDR2 is SNEGSKA (reference sequence). Trimming cost V 4 bases and J 3 bases, with 16 bases left between them. The CDR3 has 15 residues. CDR3 DNA sequence: TGCAGTGCTACCTCCGGACATAGTGTCAATCAGCCCCAGCATTTT. It yields the protein CSATSGHSVNQPQHF.

The V gene is TRBV28, the J gene TRBJ2-7; 7 bases are shared with TRBD2. Per the germline V gene, CDR1 is MDHEN and CDR2 is SYDVKM. This CDR3 comprises 16 residues. J gave up 1 base and V 6 bases, and 12 bases lay outside the gene matches. CDR3 nucleotides: TGTGCCAGCAGCTCTCCCTGGGAGGGAGGGTCCTACGAGCAGTACTTC. This gives the protein CASSSPWEGGSYEQYF.

Concerning this clonotype itself: The junction departs from germline at one end; a sequencing error may be responsible. In DNA form, the CDR3 reads TGTGCCAGCAGCCTAGGTACGGATAATTCACCCCTCCACTTT. Its protein product is CASSLGTDNSPLHF. The chain carries TRBV13 and TRBJ1-6; D is uncertain. This CDR3 contains 14 residues. Germline lookup yields CDR1 PRHDT and CDR2 FYEKMQ (reference sequence).

In this sample, this clonotype turned up a few times. This sequence joins TRBV6-1 and TRBJ1-6; D is unresolved. CDR3 size: 13 residues. Per the germline V gene, CDR1 is MNHNS and CDR2 is SASEGT. V lost 1 base to trimming and J lost 9 bases, with 7 bases between them. CDR3 sequence reads: CASSEEEFSPLHF. CDR3 nucleotide sequence: TGTGCCAGCAGTGAAGAAGAGTTTTCACCCCTCCACTTT.

The chain uses TRBV5-5 and TRBJ2-5; 7 bases map to TRBD1. The length of the CDR3 is 14 residues. Germline trimming cut 1 base from V and 1 base from J; bases unmatched to any gene: 1. Germline CDR1 reads SGHKS; CDR2 reads YYEKEE (reference sequence). The CDR3 protein is CASSLRTGQETQYF. As DNA, the CDR3 is TGTGCCAGCAGCTTGAGGACAGGCCAAGAGACCCAGTACTTC.

This chain links TRBV11-2 with TRBJ2-1; D uncertain. Trimming shortened V by 2 bases and J by 9 bases, and 8 bases separated the two germline ends. The CDR3 loop spans 12 amino acids. The germline V gene has CDR1 SGHAT and CDR2 FQNNGV. The CDR3 sequence is CASSLPSGEQFF. CDR3 bases: TGTGCCAGCAGCTTACCCTCAGGTGAGCAGTTCTTC.

V gene TRBV20-1 combines with J gene TRBJ2-3; D is unclear. The ends were cut back, 0 bases at V and 2 bases at J, with 9 bases in the middle. The CDR3 length is 14 residues. Germline-derived CDR1 and CDR2 are DFQATT and SNEGSKA (reference sequence). The CDR3 coding sequence is TGCAGTGCTAGAGATCCCCAGCACACAGATACGCAGTATTTT. Translating it yields CSARDPQHTDTQYF.

This clonotype has at least ten counts. The rearrangement uses TRBV12-3 or TRBV12-4 and TRBJ1-1; possible D gene TRBD1, 6 bases. The V end was cut by 6 bases, the J end by 5 bases, with 16 bases between. CDR3 size: 14 residues. DNA for the CDR3: TGTGCCAGCAGGAAACAAGGAGGGGGTACTGAAGCTTTCTTT. Protein product: CASRKQGGGTEAFF.

This clonotype has just a few counts. This rearrangement joins TRBV5-8 to TRBJ2-7; 7 bases match TRBD1. After removal of 0 bases from V and 3 bases from J, the junction contained 9 bases not matched to a gene. In germline, CDR1 is SGHTS, CDR2 YDEGEE. The CDR3 sequence is 16 residues long. DNA of the CDR3: TGTGCCAGCAGCTTGGGGGAGTACAGGGGTAGCTACGAGCAGTACTTC. It encodes CASSLGEYRGSYEQYF.

V is TRBV11-2 and J is TRBJ2-7, with 10 bases matching TRBD2. The V segment lost 6 bases and the J segment 6 bases; nucleotides outside the gene matches: 11. The CDR3 spans 15 residues. CDR1 and CDR2 (germline): SGHAT, FQNNGV. CDR3 sequence reads: CASRRPGTSAREQYF. The CDR3 coding sequence is TGTGCCAGCAGGCGCCCCGGGACTAGCGCCCGCGAGCAGTACTTC.

This clonotype was found a few times. The rearrangement uses TRBV10-3 and TRBJ1-2, with D uncertain. This CDR3 has 13 amino acids. Germline lookup yields CDR1 ENHRY and CDR2 SYGVKD. Trimming shortened V by 0 bases and J by 1 base, and 3 bases separated the two germline ends. The CDR3 DNA sequence: TGTGCCATCAGTGAGTCGAATAACTATGGCTACACCTTC. The encoded protein is CAISESNNYGYTF.

This clonotype showed up many times. CDR3 residues: CASWARDNRGGYTF. CDR3 coding DNA: TGTGCCAGCTGGGCCCGGGACAACCGCGGTGGCTACACCTTC. This rearrangement joins TRBV19 to TRBJ1-2; tentatively, D is TRBD1 (6 bases). CDR3 size: 14 residues. Deletions cut 9 bases from V and 7 bases from J, with 21 bases between. Germline-derived CDR1 and CDR2 are LNHDA and SQIVND (reference sequence).

The sample holds a few counts of this clonotype. V is TRBV7-9 and J is TRBJ2-3; a possible D gene is TRBD2 (5 bases). Trimming took 7 bases from V and 6 from J, leaving 17 bases between them. Germline V CDR1 and CDR2: SEHNR, FQNEAQ (reference sequence). This CDR3 has 14 residues. This CDR3 reads CASNPAAWADTQYF. The CDR3 DNA is TGTGCCAGCAACCCAGCGGCCTGGGCGGATACGCAGTATTTT.

The chain carries TRBV3-1 and TRBJ1-5, with TRBD1 matching 7 bases. Unmatched junction bases numbered 4, after V lost 1 base and J lost 7 bases. Looked up from germline, CDR1 is LGHDT and CDR2 is YNNKEL (reference sequence). The CDR3 has 14 residues. The CDR3 sequence is CASSQGQGRQPQHF. CDR3 DNA sequence: TGTGCCAGCAGCCAAGGACAGGGAAGGCAGCCCCAGCATTTT.